Below, 18 T cell receptor beta chains from the same sample are listed, as sequenced in a study of T cells in Graves' hyperthyroidism and ophthalmopathy. Regions amplified from RNA transcripts were the TCR beta CDR3 regions. HTBI primers were the set used in a first-round RT-PCR of the TCR CDR3. TCRdb reprocessed the multiplex PCR reads via MiXCR and lists one record per CDR3 protein. The repertoire holds 150,000 or so distinct CDR3 sequences, with less than 25% as singletons. The source material was blood. The receptors stem from a woman aged 45-59 years with Graves' hyperthyroidism that later progressed to Graves' ophthalmopathy.

The rearrangement links TRBV5-4 to TRBJ1-1, with unresolved D. With 0 bases removed from V and 2 bases from J, the gap between germline ends came to 8 bases. This CDR3 is 14 amino acids long. From germline, CDR1 is SGHNT and CDR2 YYREEE (reference sequence). CDR3 in DNA: TGTGCCAGCAGCTTGGGTATGGGTAACACTGAAGCTTTCTTT. This sequence encodes CASSLGMGNTEAFF.

This clonotype was detected a few times. CDR3 sequence (DNA): TGTGCCAGCAGCTTAGAATTTTTCTCTGGCTACACCTTC. The encoded protein is CASSLEFFSGYTF. The chain employs TRBV5-5 and TRBJ1-2; D is ambiguous. This CDR3 has 13 amino acids. Germline V gene lookup returns CDR1 SGHKS and CDR2 YYEKEE (reference sequence). The V end was cut by 2 bases, the J end by 7 bases, with 12 bases between.

This clonotype showed up many times. This chain connects TRBV3-1 to TRBJ1-5, with D tentatively TRBD1 (6 bases). CDR3 size: 14 residues. Trimming left V 0 bases short and J 10 bases short, with 13 bases between. Germline CDR1 reads LGHDT; CDR2 reads YNNKEL (reference sequence). The CDR3 coding sequence is TGTGCCAGCAGCCAAGAGCCCAGGGGACAACCCCAGCATTTT. This sequence encodes CASSQEPRGQPQHF.

This clonotype was seen many times. The genes are TRBV12-3 or TRBV12-4 and TRBJ1-1; D is perhaps TRBD1 (5 bases). This CDR3 comprises 14 residues. V was shortened by 0 bases and J by 5 bases, with 10 bases between the two germline ends. The CDR3 protein is CASSLAGGGTEAFF. CDR3 nucleotides: TGTGCCAGCAGTTTAGCCGGGGGAGGGACTGAAGCTTTCTTT.

V gene TRBV12-3 or TRBV12-4 combines with J gene TRBJ1-5, with D possibly being TRBD1 (5 bases). There are 14 residues in the CDR3. Trimming cost V 8 bases and J 0 bases, with 11 bases left between them. CDR3: CASWGGYSNQPQHF. CDR3 nucleotide sequence: TGTGCCAGCTGGGGGGGATATAGCAATCAGCCCCAGCATTTT.

The J gene is TRBJ2-3, the V gene TRBV20-1; 12 bases are a match to TRBD2. The CDR3 has 15 amino acids. Unmatched junction bases numbered 4, after V lost 5 bases and J lost 1 base. The germline V gene has CDR1 DFQATT and CDR2 SNEGSKA (reference sequence). The DNA for the CDR3 is TGCAGTGCTGGACTAGCGGGACGAGGCACAGATACGCAGTATTTT. Amino acids: CSAGLAGRGTDTQYF.

This clonotype was found many times. The chain links TRBV7-2 to TRBJ2-1; no clear D gene. Germline V gene data show CDR1 as SGHTA and CDR2 as FQGNSA. The CDR3 consists of 14 residues. The germline V and J ends were trimmed by 5 bases and 3 bases, with 11 bases remaining between them. For the CDR3, the DNA is TGTGCCAGCAGCCCATCAAGCGACTACAATGAGCAGTTCTTC. Encoded protein: CASSPSSDYNEQFF.

This clonotype was counted at least ten times. The chain employs TRBV11-2 and TRBJ1-2, with unresolved D. Trimming removed 4 bases from V and 7 bases from J, with 10 bases in between. This CDR3 has 12 residues. Germline CDR1 is SGHAT and CDR2 is FQNNGV. The CDR3 bases are TGTGCCAGCAGCTCACGCGGCACTGGCTACACCTTC. Amino acid sequence: CASSSRGTGYTF.

The chain joins TRBV28 to TRBJ1-4; 7 nucleotides line up with TRBD1. From germline, CDR1 is MDHEN and CDR2 SYDVKM. The CDR3 sequence is 20 residues long. V dropped 6 bases and J dropped 6; count of bases not matched to a gene: 25. The CDR3 nucleotides read TGTGCCAGCAGCCCCCTTATGCCACGGCCGGGCGCAGGGGGGGATGAAAAACTGTTTTTT. Translated, it gives CASSPLMPRPGAGGDEKLFF.

This clonotype has a count of ten or more. The J gene is TRBJ2-1, the V gene TRBV19, with 9 bases aligning to TRBD2. V lost 5 bases to trimming and J lost 0 bases; unmatched junction nucleotides: 5. The CDR3 runs 16 residues. Germline CDR1 LNHDA, CDR2 SQIVND (reference sequence). The CDR3 DNA sequence: TGTGCCAGTAGTGATCTAGCGGGAAGCTCCTACAATGAGCAGTTCTTC. Its translation is CASSDLAGSSYNEQFF.

The V gene is TRBV28, the J gene TRBJ2-4, with a tentative D call TRBD2 (6 bases). Germline V gene data show CDR1 as MDHEN and CDR2 as SYDVKM. V was pared by 4 bases and J by 2 bases, with 15 bases between. The CDR3 runs to 16 residues. CDR3 region: CASSSPGLGTKNIQYF. DNA of the CDR3: TGTGCCAGCAGTTCACCGGGACTCGGGACCAAAAACATTCAGTACTTC. The full variable domain, rest sourced from reference TRBV28 and TRBJ2-4, is DVKVTQSSRYLVKRTGEKVFLECVQDMDHENMFWYRQDPGLGLRLIYFSYDVKMKEKGDIPEGYSVSREKKERFSLILESASTNQTSMYLCASSSPGLGTKNIQYFGAGTRLSVL.

There are many counts of this clonotype. The chain combines TRBV12-3 or TRBV12-4 with TRBJ2-7; no clear D gene. Trimming shortened V by 0 bases and J by 6 bases, and 12 bases separated the two germline ends. CDR3 length equals 14 residues. The DNA of the CDR3 is TGTGCCAGCAGTTTAGCGGAAAAAGGAGTCGAGCAGTACTTC. Amino acids: CASSLAEKGVEQYF.

This rearrangement joins TRBV11-2 to TRBJ1-1; no clear D. V was cut by 0 bases and J by 0 bases, with 11 bases left in between. CDR1 is SGHAT and CDR2 is FQNNGV in the germline V gene. CDR3 size: 16 residues. CDR3 region: CASSLEEAGLNTEAFF. The DNA of the CDR3 is TGTGCCAGCAGCTTAGAGGAGGCAGGACTGAACACTGAAGCTTTCTTT.

The CDR3 sequence: CASSSGTRQETQYF. The CDR3 nucleotides are TGTGCCAGCAGTTCCGGGACACGCCAAGAGACCCAGTACTTC. The chain is built from TRBV28 and TRBJ2-5; weak D call: TRBD1 (6 bases). The CDR3 length is 14 residues. CDR1 is MDHEN and CDR2 is SYDVKM in the germline V gene. The V end lost 4 bases, the J end lost 1 base, and 10 bases lay between the germline ends.

This chain uses TRBV5-1 with TRBJ2-1; the D call may be TRBD1 or TRBD2 (5 bases each). This CDR3 is 16 amino acids long. Germline V gene sequence: CDR1 SGHRS, CDR2 YFSETQ. With 4 bases removed from V and 5 bases from J, the gap between germline ends came to 19 bases. The CDR3 DNA reads TGCGCCAGCAGCCTTGGGGCTGGGGTGAGGGACAATGAGCAGTTCTTC. It encodes CASSLGAGVRDNEQFF.

This clonotype has ten or more counts. The chain is built from TRBV7-9 and TRBJ2-5; no reliable D call. V was shortened by 5 bases and J by 5 bases, with 15 bases between the two germline ends. This CDR3 comprises 14 residues. Germline values: CDR1 SEHNR, CDR2 FQNEAQ (reference sequence). CDR3 bases: TGTGCCAGCAGCGCTTGGATGGAACCGGAGACCCAGTACTTC. Translated: CASSAWMEPETQYF.

Ten or more counts support this clonotype. V usage is TRBV2 and J usage is TRBJ2-3; TRBD2 matches 8 bases. The length of the CDR3 is 18 residues. Germline loops: CDR1 SNHLY, CDR2 FYNNEI. With 7 bases clipped from V and 2 bases from J, the junction kept 17 bases outside the gene matches. This CDR3 is CASTAPLGGLGDTDTQYF. CDR3 bases: TGTGCCAGCACAGCTCCCTTAGGGGGACTAGGGGACACAGATACGCAGTATTTT.

This clonotype was recorded at least ten times. The gene calls are TRBV5-5 and TRBJ1-2, with TRBD1 matching 8 bases. With 3 bases clipped from V and 4 bases from J, the junction kept 8 bases outside the gene matches. In germline, CDR1 is SGHKS, CDR2 YYEKEE (reference sequence). The CDR3 totals 15 residues. This CDR3 reads CASSSTSDRGYGYTF. CDR3 in DNA: TGTGCCAGCAGCTCAACAAGCGACAGGGGCTATGGCTACACCTTC.